This entry describes one T cell receptor (beta chain). Its antigen is currently unknown. At one of its ends the junction is not consistent with the germline gene, which may arise from a read error. These data originate in a study of cytomegalovirus exposure and HLA in healthy donors. Regarding the study as a whole: A likely sequencing artifact accounted for one observed cluster of highly shared sequence variants. Most observed TCR sequences were rare, whereas some public TCRs were detected in many donors.

Germline CDR1 is LGHNA and CDR2 is YSLEER. The CDR3 is 13 residues long. The PCR had 60 Vbeta and 13 Jbeta primers. Profiled with immunoSEQ multiplex PCR; TCRdb holds only in-frame clones, not every one. The sample contains 150,000 to 200,000 clones, around 77% of which appear only once. The chain employs TRBV4-3 and TRBJ1-2; D is ambiguous. Material: PBMCs. This TCR came from a man in his sixties in good health and CMV-seronegative. The CDR3 DNA reads as TGCGCCAGCAGCCAAGATGGGGTGGGAGGCTACCCCTTC. Its translation: CASSQDGVGGYPF.